Below, 4 T cell receptor beta chains from the same sample are listed, as sequenced in a study of preoperative IRX-2 immunotherapy in early breast cancer. Treatment given: preoperative locoregional IRX-2 cytokine immunotherapy. Only in-frame clones appear in the TCRdb table, and some are missing; sequencing was by immunoSEQ multiplex PCR. This sample has fewer than 8,000 clones, with more than 70% found just once. The sample consisted of tumor tissue, taken after IRX-2 immunotherapy. All receptors come from a human donor with breast cancer.

The chain uses TRBV18 and TRBJ2-7, with 7 nucleotides matching TRBD1. CDR1 and CDR2 from the germline V gene are KGHSH and LQKENI. This CDR3 spans 15 amino acids. The junction had 6 bases not matched to a gene; V was cut back by 3 bases and J by 1 base. The CDR3 DNA reads TGTGCCAGCTCACCGTGGGACAGTCCTTCCTACGAGCAGTACTTC. Protein: CASSPWDSPSYEQYF. Full variable domain (remainder filled in from reference TRBV18 and TRBJ2-7): NAGVMQNPRHLVRRRGQEARLRCSPMKGHSHVYWYRQLPEEGLKFMVYLQKENIIDESGMPKERFSAEFPKEGPSILRIQQVVRGDSAAYFCASSPWDSPSYEQYFGPGTRLTVT.

The chain is built from TRBV19 and TRBJ1-6; D gene unclear. V lost 4 bases and J 8 bases, leaving 15 bases between the germline ends. CDR1 and CDR2 from the germline V gene are LNHDA and SQIVND (reference sequence). The CDR3 covers 15 residues. CDR3 sequence reads: CASSKEEGRYSPLHF. Written as DNA, the CDR3 is TGTGCCAGTAGTAAGGAGGAGGGTCGGTATTCACCCCTCCACTTT.

This rearrangement joins TRBV11-3 to TRBJ1-4; unclear D gene. V lost 5 bases to trimming and J lost 2 bases, with 18 bases between them. The germline gives CDR1 SGHNT, CDR2 YENEEA. The CDR3 has 17 residues. CDR3 DNA sequence: TGTGCCAGCAGCACCCTTTTTAAAGGCCTGACTAATGAAAAACTGTTTTTT. Translation gives CASSTLFKGLTNEKLFF.

As DNA, the CDR3 is TGTGCCTGGAGTAGGGGGGTAAGCTACGAGCAGTACTTC. Translation gives CAWSRGVSYEQYF. V and J are TRBV30 and TRBJ2-7; D tentatively fits TRBD1 or TRBD2 (6 bases each). There are 13 residues in the CDR3. V was trimmed by 2 bases and J by 3 bases, leaving 11 bases between them. Germline V gene lookup returns CDR1 GTSNPN and CDR2 SVGIG (reference sequence).